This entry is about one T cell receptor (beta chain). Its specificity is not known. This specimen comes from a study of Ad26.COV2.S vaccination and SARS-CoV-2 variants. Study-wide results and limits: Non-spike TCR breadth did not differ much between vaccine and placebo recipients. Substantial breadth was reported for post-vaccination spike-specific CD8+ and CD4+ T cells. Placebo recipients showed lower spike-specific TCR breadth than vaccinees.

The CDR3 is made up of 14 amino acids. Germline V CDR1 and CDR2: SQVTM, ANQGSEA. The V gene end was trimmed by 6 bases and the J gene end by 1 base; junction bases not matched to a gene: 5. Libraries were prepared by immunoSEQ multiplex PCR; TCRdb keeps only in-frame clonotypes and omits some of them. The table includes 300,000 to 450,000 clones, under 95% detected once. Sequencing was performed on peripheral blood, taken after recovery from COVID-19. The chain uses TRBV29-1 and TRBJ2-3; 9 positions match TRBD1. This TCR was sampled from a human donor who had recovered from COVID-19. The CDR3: CSVGTGRGTDTQYF. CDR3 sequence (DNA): TGCAGCGTCGGGACAGGGCGAGGCACAGATACGCAGTATTTT.